The present entry profiles one T cell receptor (beta chain) with its context. Its antigen is still unknown. No much larger clonotype is one base removed from it; base qualities were not supplied. The record originates from a study of T cell responses to AZD1222 COVID-19 vaccine (dated by TCRdb to the early 2020s). Regarding the research as a whole: A total of under 250 trial participants underwent TCR sequencing, of whom roughly 210 had received two doses of AZD1222 and about 25 had received two doses of the MenACWY control vaccine. Trial participants were enrolled into age subgroups of 18-55, 56-69 and 70-plus years, which contained about 150, 28 and 57 TCR-sequenced participants, respectively. Summary of the overall study and its limitations: In the small 56-69-year group, the increase in depth fell short of significance, most likely because of low power. Conclusions about previously exposed vaccinees are limited, since just a handful of AZD1222 recipients were seropositive for SARS-CoV-2 at baseline. No day 14 peak-response samples were available, so repertoires were characterized only after the peak T cell response. Participants were mostly white British, with more females than males. The authors suggested clonal diversity may have been underestimated. After two AZD1222 doses, both the breadth and the depth of spike-specific TCRs were significantly higher than at day 0 and than in MenACWY recipients. Reportedly, close to half of the unique spike-specific TCRs recognized epitopes lying outside the regions that are mutated in the B.1.351 and B.1.1.7 variants. The vaccine-associated CD4 TCRs covered the entire spike protein, and the dominant responses fell in regions 160-218 and 743-854.

The time point label on this specimen signifies: about 28 days (+/-7) after the second vaccine dose. Because spike-specific TCR depth and breadth did not differ between the two schedules, AZD1222 recipients who got a second dose at roughly 4 weeks were pooled with those who got a second dose at roughly 12 weeks. The vaccinee samples were drawn from two UK trials, COV001 and COV002, one of which was a single-blind randomized controlled phase 2/3 trial testing AZD1222 (ChAdOx1 nCoV-19) in healthy adults. For TCRbeta chain sequencing, PBMC samples from trial participants were taken at day 0 and at day 28 after the second dose. The CDR3 regions of human TCRbeta chains were analyzed by immunosequencing. The authors' pipeline ran thus. Repertoire TCRs were checked for matches against a reference library of SARS-CoV-2-specific TCRs that had been generated using the MIRA antigen-specificity platform. Breadth was defined as the fraction of unique TCRs that were SARS-CoV-2-associated. Depth was defined as the fraction of total T cells that were SARS-CoV-2-associated. Using the MIRA data, every spike-specific TCR was mapped to the spike region that the TCR reacted to and assigned to either a CD4 or a CD8 class. Log10-transformed breadth and depth values were compared by one-way ANOVA with Sidak's multiple comparisons tests. Imported from immuneACCESS, the table was reduced by TCRdb to in-frame sequences with V and J called. These copies leave out some clones; in studies compared against another copy, an unresolved V gene accounts for under half, and the cause of the remainder is not known. The V and J calls and the clone size are those of that table, but D and trimming were determined from the DNA. This sample gives approximately 140,000 clones in total; 92% of them show up just once. The top ten constitute 4% of the sample.

Reading from cysteine to phenylalanine, the CDR3 counts 16 amino acids. The sequence is cut down to CDR3 DNA, 48 bases in frame from base 1. The junction carries 10 bases between V and J, which are trimmed by 1 base and 3 bases respectively. The germline V gene provides CDR1 MNHNS and CDR2 SASEGT. The clonotype was recovered from an adult who received the AZD1222 COVID-19 vaccine. The rearrangement joined TRBV6-1 to TRBJ2-6, with the D gene not confidently named. The sequencing here drew on peripheral blood, taken 28 days after the second AZD1222 dose. The DNA sequence is given as TGTGCCAGCAGTGAAGACGTGGGTAGTGGGGCCAACGTCCTGACTTTC. Translated, it gives CASSEDVGSGANVLTF.